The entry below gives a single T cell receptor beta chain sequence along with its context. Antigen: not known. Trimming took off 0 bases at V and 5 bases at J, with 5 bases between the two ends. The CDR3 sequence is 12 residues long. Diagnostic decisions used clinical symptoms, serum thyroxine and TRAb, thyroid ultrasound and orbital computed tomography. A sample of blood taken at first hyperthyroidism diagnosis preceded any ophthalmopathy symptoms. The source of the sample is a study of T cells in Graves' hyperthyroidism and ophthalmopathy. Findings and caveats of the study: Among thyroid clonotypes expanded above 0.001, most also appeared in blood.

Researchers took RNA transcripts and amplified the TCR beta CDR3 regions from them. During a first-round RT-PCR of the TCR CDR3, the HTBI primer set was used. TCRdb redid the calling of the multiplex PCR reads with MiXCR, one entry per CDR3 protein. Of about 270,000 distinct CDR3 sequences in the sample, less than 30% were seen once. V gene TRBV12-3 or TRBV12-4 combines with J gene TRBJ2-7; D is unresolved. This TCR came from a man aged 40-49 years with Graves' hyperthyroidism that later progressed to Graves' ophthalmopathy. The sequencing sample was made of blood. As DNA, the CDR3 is TGTGCCAGCAGTTTAGCGGCCCACGAGCAGTACTTC. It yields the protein CASSLAAHEQYF.